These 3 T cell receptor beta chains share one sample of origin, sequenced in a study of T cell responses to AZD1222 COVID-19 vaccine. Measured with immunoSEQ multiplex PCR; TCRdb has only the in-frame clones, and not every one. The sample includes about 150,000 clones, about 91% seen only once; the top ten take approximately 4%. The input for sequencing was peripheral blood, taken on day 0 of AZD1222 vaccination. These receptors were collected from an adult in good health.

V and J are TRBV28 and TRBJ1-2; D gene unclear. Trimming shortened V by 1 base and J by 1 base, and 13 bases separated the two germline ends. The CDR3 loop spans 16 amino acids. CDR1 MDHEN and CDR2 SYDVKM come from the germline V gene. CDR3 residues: CASSLFDPRINYGYTF. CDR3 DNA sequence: TGTGCCAGCAGTTTATTTGATCCTAGGATTAACTATGGCTACACCTTC.

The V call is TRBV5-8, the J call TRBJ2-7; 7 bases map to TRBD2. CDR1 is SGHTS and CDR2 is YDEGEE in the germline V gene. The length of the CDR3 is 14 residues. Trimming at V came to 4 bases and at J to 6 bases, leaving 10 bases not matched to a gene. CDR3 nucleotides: TGTGCCAGCAGCGCCGCGGGGGTTCCGCGCGAGCAGTACTTC. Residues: CASSAAGVPREQYF.

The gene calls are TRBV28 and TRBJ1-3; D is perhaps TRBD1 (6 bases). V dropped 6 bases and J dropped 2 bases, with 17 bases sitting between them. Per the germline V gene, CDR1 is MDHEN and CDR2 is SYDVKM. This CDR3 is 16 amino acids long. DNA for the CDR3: TGTGCCAGCAGGGAAGCTACAGGGTTCGCTGGAAACACCATATATTTT. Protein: CASREATGFAGNTIYF. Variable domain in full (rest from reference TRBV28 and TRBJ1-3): DVKVTQSSRYLVKRTGEKVFLECVQDMDHENMFWYRQDPGLGLRLIYFSYDVKMKEKGDIPEGYSVSREKKERFSLILESASTNQTSMYLCASREATGFAGNTIYFGEGSWLTVV.